What follows are 3 T cell receptor beta chains derived from one specimen sequenced in a study of cytomegalovirus exposure and HLA in healthy donors. It was with 60 Vbeta and 13 Jbeta primers that the PCR ran. TCRdb keeps only in-frame clones here, not all; method: immunoSEQ multiplex PCR. The table records 90,000 to 150,000 clones, less than 65% of them present only once. Input material: PBMCs. Source of these receptors: a man between 35 and 55 years old in good health and CMV-seropositive.

The chain is built from TRBV7-2 and TRBJ2-3; 8 bases match TRBD2. The CDR3 covers 14 residues. J lost 0 bases, V lost 8 bases, and 4 bases had no gene match. CDR1 SGHTA and CDR2 FQGNSA come from the germline V gene. The CDR3 coding sequence is TGTGCCAGCTCGCGGGGGGCTAGCACAGATACGCAGTATTTT. It is translated as CASSRGASTDTQYF.

The chain carries TRBV30 and TRBJ2-7; TRBD1 is a possible D gene (5 bases). Germline CDR1 and CDR2: GTSNPN and SVGIG (reference sequence). V was shortened by 8 bases and J by 0 bases, with 32 bases between the two germline ends. The CDR3 length is 19 residues. Here the CDR3 DNA reads TGTGCCGGACAAGTAGGCTATGGATTAGGATACTCCAACTCCTACGAGCAGTACTTC. It translates to CAGQVGYGLGYSNSYEQYF.

The chain carries TRBV5-4 and TRBJ2-2; possible D gene TRBD1, 6 bases. This CDR3 contains 13 residues. Trimming took off 3 bases at V and 6 bases at J, with 9 bases between the two ends. Germline V gene sequence: CDR1 SGHNT, CDR2 YYREEE (reference sequence). The CDR3 loop is CASSWTVAGELFF. CDR3 nucleotides: TGTGCCAGCAGCTGGACAGTTGCCGGGGAGCTGTTTTTT.